Shown below are 17 T cell receptor beta chains from a single sample sequenced in a study of blood T cell repertoires in COVID-19. TCRdb's table, derived via immunoSEQ multiplex PCR, lists solely in-frame clones and lacks some. The repertoire holds around 60,000 clones, 65% to 80% seen once, with about a fifth in the top ten. Sequencing was carried out using peripheral blood. These receptor sequences come from a young man with COVID-19, enrolled during active disease.

The V and J genes are TRBV5-8 and TRBJ1-1; possibly TRBD1 for D (5 bases). The ends were cut back, 0 bases at V and 7 bases at J, with 16 bases in the middle. This CDR3 comprises 15 residues. Germline-derived CDR1 and CDR2 are SGHTS and YDEGEE. The CDR3 sequence: CASSLDRLNGVEAFF. Here the CDR3 DNA reads TGTGCCAGCAGCTTGGACAGGCTGAATGGGGTTGAAGCTTTCTTT.

V usage is TRBV6-5 and J usage is TRBJ1-2; D is unresolved. Looked up from germline, CDR1 is MNHEY and CDR2 is SVGAGI. This CDR3 is 13 amino acids long. Trimming stripped 0 bases from V and 8 bases from J, with 10 bases between. CDR3 in amino acids: CASSYSVREGYTF. CDR3 DNA: TGTGCCAGCAGTTACTCCGTACGGGAGGGCTACACCTTC.

The DNA for the CDR3 is TGCGCCAGCAGCCAAGAAGAGAGCGGAGCGGGAGAAATCCTCGAGCAGTACTTC. Amino acids: CASSQEESGAGEILEQYF. This chain uses TRBV4-1 with TRBJ2-7; 8 positions match TRBD2. After removal of 0 bases from V and 6 bases from J, the junction contained 16 bases not matched to a gene. The CDR3 totals 18 residues. Germline loops: CDR1 MGHRA, CDR2 YSYEKL.

The table lists this clone with a count of one. V is TRBV20-1 and J is TRBJ2-7; 7 bases fit TRBD1. The V and J ends lost 4 bases and 4 bases, in that order; junction bases with no gene match: 7. The CDR3 has 13 amino acids. Germline V CDR1 and CDR2: DFQATT, SNEGSKA (reference sequence). The CDR3 spells CSANEGARYEQYF. The CDR3 coding sequence is TGCAGTGCTAATGAGGGGGCGCGATACGAGCAGTACTTC.

V and J are TRBV28 and TRBJ2-7; D gene uncertain. The CDR3 has 15 residues. Trimming left V 3 bases short and J 0 bases short, with 12 bases between. Germline values: CDR1 MDHEN, CDR2 SYDVKM. This CDR3 reads CASSLPLVSSYEQYF. Here the CDR3 DNA reads TGTGCCAGCAGTTTGCCCCTTGTTAGCTCCTACGAGCAGTACTTC. The full variable domain, with the rest looked up from reference TRBV28 and TRBJ2-7, is DVKVTQSSRYLVKRTGEKVFLECVQDMDHENMFWYRQDPGLGLRLIYFSYDVKMKEKGDIPEGYSVSREKKERFSLILESASTNQTSMYLCASSLPLVSSYEQYFGPGTRLTVT.

V is TRBV30 and J is TRBJ1-6; the D gene is possibly TRBD1 (6 bases). Per germline, CDR1 GTSNPN and CDR2 SVGIG (reference sequence). The CDR3 is 12 amino acids. V dropped 4 bases and J dropped 8 bases, with 9 bases sitting between them. This CDR3 reads CAWKQGHSPLHF. The CDR3 DNA reads TGTGCCTGGAAACAGGGCCATTCACCCCTCCACTTT.

This clone was recorded only once. The chain combines TRBV10-3 with TRBJ2-7; 7 nucleotides align to TRBD1. J lost 1 base, V lost 4 bases, and 4 bases had no gene match. The CDR3 has 14 residues. From germline, CDR1 is ENHRY and CDR2 SYGVKD. CDR3 protein: CAISVGTASYEQYF. The CDR3 DNA sequence: TGTGCCATCAGTGTAGGGACAGCATCCTACGAGCAGTACTTC.

The chain combines TRBV4-1 with TRBJ2-1, with D unclear. Trimming shortened V by 5 bases and J by 0 bases, and 14 bases separated the two germline ends. The CDR3 contains 16 residues. Germline assignment: CDR1 MGHRA and CDR2 YSYEKL. The CDR3 loop reads CASSARTILSYNEQFF. CDR3 DNA sequence: TGCGCCAGCAGCGCGCGCACTATTCTCTCCTACAATGAGCAGTTCTTC.

V gene TRBV3-1 (or the pseudogene TRBV3-2) combines with J gene TRBJ1-2; D is perhaps TRBD1 (5 bases). Trimming pared 2 bases from V and 7 bases from J, leaving 5 bases between. The CDR3 covers 11 residues. Germline loops: CDR1 LGHDT, CDR2 YNNKEL (reference sequence). CDR3 residues: CASSQRGGYTF. In nucleotides, the CDR3 is TGTGCCAGCAGCCAAAGGGGTGGCTACACCTTC.

The chain uses TRBV7-3 and TRBJ2-3; perhaps TRBD2 as D (6 bases). This CDR3 has 15 amino acids. CDR1 is SGHTA and CDR2 is FQGTGA in the germline V gene. The V end lost 4 bases, the J end lost 6 bases, and 17 bases lay between the germline ends. CDR3 loop: CASSSGLTMMDTQYF. The CDR3, as DNA: TGTGCCAGCAGCTCGGGACTGACGATGATGGATACGCAGTATTTT.

The rearrangement joins TRBV11-3 to TRBJ2-7, with TRBD1 matching over 9 bases. Germline V lookup: CDR1 SGHNT, CDR2 YENEEA. CDR3 size: 15 residues. V gave up 5 bases and J gave up 6 bases; unmatched junction bases: 11. The CDR3 DNA is TGTGCCAGCAGCCCGAACGACAGGGGGTTTTCCGAGCAGTACTTC. It specifies CASSPNDRGFSEQYF.

This sequence joins TRBV7-8 and TRBJ2-3, with 8 bases identical to TRBD2. Germline CDR1 and CDR2: SGHVS and FQNEAQ. The CDR3 covers 14 residues. J gave up 1 base and V 6 bases, and 3 bases lay outside the gene matches. The CDR3 nucleotides read TGTGCCAGCAGGGCGCGGGGGGGCACAGATACGCAGTATTTT. Translating gives CASRARGGTDTQYF. Looking up the rest from reference TRBV7-8 and TRBJ2-3 gives the full variable domain: GAGVSQSPRYKVAKRGQDVALRCDPISGHVSLFWYQQALGQGPEFLTYFQNEAQLDKSGLPSDRFFAERPEGSVSTLKIQRTQQEDSAVYLCASRARGGTDTQYFGPGTRLTVL.

This clone appeared once. The chain uses TRBV2 and TRBJ2-5; D may be TRBD1 (6 bases). V was trimmed by 6 bases and J by 5 bases, leaving 16 bases between them. The CDR3 length is 14 residues. The germline CDR1 and CDR2 sequences are SNHLY and FYNNEI. CDR3 in DNA: TGTGCCAGCAGCGCTACAGGGTTACGGGAGACCCAGTACTTC. This gives the protein CASSATGLRETQYF. Together with reference TRBV2 and TRBJ2-5, the CDR3 gives the full variable domain: EPEVTQTPSHQVTQMGQEVILRCVPISNHLYFYWYRQILGQKVEFLVSFYNNEISEKSEIFDDQFSVERPDGSNFTLKIRSTKLEDSAMYFCASSATGLRETQYFGPGTRLLVL.

The genes are TRBV7-2 and TRBJ2-3; 8 bases align to TRBD2. This CDR3 comprises 16 residues. Germline CDR1 and CDR2: SGHTA and FQGNSA. Trimming removed 2 bases from V and 2 bases from J; junction bases left unmatched: 6. The CDR3 DNA sequence: TGTGCCAGCAGCTTACGGCGGGGGGCCTTCACAGATACGCAGTATTTT. As protein: CASSLRRGAFTDTQYF.

This rearrangement joins TRBV30 to TRBJ1-5, with a tentative D call TRBD1 (6 bases). In germline, CDR1 is GTSNPN, CDR2 SVGIG (reference sequence). Trimming pared 0 bases from V and 5 bases from J, leaving 11 bases between. This CDR3 region has 14 residues. This chain's CDR3 is CAWSVGGGHQPQHF. CDR3 coding DNA: TGTGCCTGGAGTGTCGGCGGGGGGCATCAGCCCCAGCATTTT.

This rearrangement joins TRBV5-1 to TRBJ1-1, with a weak D call TRBD1 (6 bases). V was cut by 1 base and J by 2 bases, with 15 bases left in between. Germline-derived CDR1 and CDR2 are SGHRS and YFSETQ. The CDR3 is 16 amino acids. The CDR3 DNA follows: TGCGCCAGCAGCTTGTCGGGGACAAGATTCAACACTGAAGCTTTCTTT. It codes for CASSLSGTRFNTEAFF.

The V and J genes are TRBV28 and TRBJ1-3, with D maybe TRBD1 (6 bases). Germline CDR1 and CDR2: MDHEN and SYDVKM. Trimming took off 1 base at V and 0 bases at J, with 13 bases between the two ends. This CDR3 is 17 amino acids long. CDR3 residues: CASSLYLQGYSGNTIYF. The DNA for the CDR3 is TGTGCCAGCAGTTTATACCTACAGGGATACTCTGGAAACACCATATATTTT.